This T cell receptor beta chain was obtained from a study of cytomegalovirus exposure and HLA in healthy donors. Study-wide findings and caveats: In a later analysis, TCR association rates varied by HLA locus: DRB1 most, HLA-C fewest. Earlier results showed most TCR beta V segments being productive about 87% or about 30% of the time. Some TCR beta chains (about 180 of them) were listed as cytomegalovirus-associated.

Of note for this clone: As yet, its antigen is unknown.

With 60 Vbeta and 13 Jbeta primers, the PCR was carried out. TCRdb's copy holds only in-frame clones and misses some; the assay was immunoSEQ multiplex PCR. The top ten hold 8% to 10% of the sample, which has 95,000 to 150,000 clones, roughly 60% seen once. Germline V gives CDR1 SGHRS, CDR2 YFSETQ. The CDR3 runs 14 residues. V shed 3 bases and J 3 bases; nucleotides not matched to a gene: 5. The sample was PBMCs. The TCR originated in a middle-aged man in good health and CMV-seropositive. The chain joins TRBV5-1 to TRBJ1-2, with 7 bases aligning to TRBD1. The CDR3: CASSSIGQDYGYTF. CDR3 bases: TGCGCCAGCAGCTCTATCGGACAGGACTATGGCTACACCTTC.